This T cell receptor beta chain was captured by sequencing in a study of cytomegalovirus exposure and HLA in healthy donors. Across the study: Among the roughly 370 genotyped donors, 70% to 90% were placed in the Caucasian-associated ancestry cluster.

General study findings and limits: The sole available immune exposure information was CMV serostatus. As a later analysis showed, a missense DCLRE1C variant was linked to trimming of TCR beta V- and J-genes.

The study ran its PCR with 60 Vbeta and 13 Jbeta primers. Libraries were prepared by immunoSEQ multiplex PCR; TCRdb keeps only in-frame clonotypes and omits some of them. Seen in this sample are some 150,000 clones; the ten most common clones hold 2% to 2.5%. Turning to this clone: Its target is unknown.

The sequencing sample was made of PBMCs. The sequence was collected from a woman aged 18-29 years in good health and CMV-seronegative.

CDR3 residues: CATSRVESKTQYF. For the CDR3, the DNA is TGTGCCACCAGCAGAGTTGAGAGTAAGACCCAGTACTTC. This chain connects TRBV15 to TRBJ2-5; D is undetermined. Trimming took off 1 base at V and 6 bases at J, with 9 bases between the two ends. The germline gives CDR1 LNHNV, CDR2 YYDKDF (reference sequence). The CDR3 runs 13 residues.